This T cell receptor (beta chain) was sequenced during a study of blood T cell repertoires in COVID-19. Study-level information: Donors in the United States, Italy and Spain gave samples during acute or convalescent COVID-19. T cells, B-cell-depleted T cells, or PBMCs provided the cDNA or gDNA that served as material.

In the study's own analysis: By means of reference gene primer amplification, nucleated cell counts were estimated. TCRdb's copy holds only in-frame clones and misses some; the assay was immunoSEQ multiplex PCR. V and J calls and clone size follow that table, whereas D and trimming were derived from the DNA. The sample includes 400,000 to 450,000 clones, roughly 90% of them seen just once. The CDR3 contains 14 residues. Trimming shortened V by 3 bases and J by 5 bases, and 13 bases separated the two germline ends. Germline assignment: CDR1 LNHDA and CDR2 SQIVND (reference sequence). This TCR came from a woman in her twenties or thirties with active or convalescent COVID-19. The rearrangement joins TRBV19 to TRBJ1-2; D unresolved. Input material: peripheral blood. The CDR3 nucleotides are TGTGCCAGTAGTATCGGACGCGGCGGGTATGGCTACACCTTC. Its translation is CASSIGRGGYGYTF.